These T cell receptor beta chains were read from a single sample in a study of early T cells in non-severe SARS-CoV-2 infection. TCRdb reprocessed the 5' RACE reads with MiXCR, giving one entry per CDR3 protein. The repertoire holds 90,000 to 130,000 distinct CDR3 sequences, with about an eighth as singletons. The sequencing sample was made of whole blood. These receptors originate from an adult who was a healthcare worker with PCR-confirmed SARS-CoV-2 infection or an uninfected control (not recorded which). Both conserved end residues are part of each CDR3.

J gene	V gene	CDR3 protein
TRBJ1-5	TRBV19	CASRVQGSNQPQHF
TRBJ2-5	TRBV10-1	CASSATGKETQYF
TRBJ2-7	TRBV28	CASSSAAGQGRSEQYF
TRBJ2-1	TRBV5-1	CASRPLGGSYNEQFF
TRBJ1-1	TRBV6-1	CASTRGGNMKRTEAFF
TRBJ2-1	TRBV3-1	CASSIGTSSSREQFF
TRBJ2-7	TRBV29-1	CSVPGTGAYEQYF
TRBJ2-5	TRBV6-2/TRBV6-3	CASRNGGGETQYF
TRBJ2-3	TRBV6-1	CASSEVGGATDTQYF
TRBJ1-2	TRBV29-1	CSAALNYGYTF
TRBJ2-1	TRBV29-1	CSVEDDSNNEQFF
TRBJ2-3	TRBV20-1	CSAPHFTDTQYF
TRBJ1-1	TRBV12-3/TRBV12-4	CASSRQGPVNTEAFF
TRBJ2-7	TRBV3-2	CASSQGGIRLAGNYEQYF
TRBJ2-7	TRBV12-3/TRBV12-4	CASTPGGTTSYEQYF
TRBJ2-4	TRBV12-3/TRBV12-4	CAGSMKTLAKNIQYF
TRBJ1-1	TRBV28	CASSRDRGRFEAFF
TRBJ2-7	TRBV7-9	CASSRQGPSPSEQYF
TRBJ2-7	TRBV10-2	CATDRGRTAYEQYF
TRBJ1-2	TRBV20-1	CSARGDSNYGYTF
TRBJ1-4	TRBV7-9	CASSFDLGKKNEKLFF
TRBJ1-5	TRBV3-1	CASSPLGQPQHF
TRBJ1-6	TRBV5-1	CASSLRDRYNSPLHF
TRBJ2-7	TRBV7-6	CASSLNQGAGEQYF
TRBJ1-5	TRBV12-3/TRBV12-4	CASSLSGRVGQPQHF
TRBJ1-4	TRBV5-1	CASSLTGGNEKLFF
TRBJ2-5	TRBV2	CASRWGVEETQYF
TRBJ2-1	TRBV6-5	CASSYQISYNEQFF
TRBJ1-2	TRBV2	CASSLHQTNYGYTF
TRBJ1-2	TRBV4-1	CASSQDYGPRGYTF
TRBJ2-6	TRBV6-2/TRBV6-3	CASSPRSGANVLTF
TRBJ2-5	TRBV2	CASSGYREETQYF
TRBJ2-5	TRBV5-5	CASRQNQETQYF
TRBJ1-2	TRBV5-1	CASTQDSFYGYTF
TRBJ2-3	TRBV30	CAWSVPGPAGLVTDTQYF
TRBJ1-2	TRBV27	CASSSTFAGGPNYGYTF
TRBJ2-1	TRBV6-5	CASSPTRGSYNEQFF
TRBJ1-1	TRBV28	CASSVFRGSFF
TRBJ1-3	TRBV20-1	CSARDAQGVGNTIYF
TRBJ2-2	TRBV6-1	CASRSGTASTTGELFF
TRBJ1-4	TRBV20-1	CSASPVEINEKLFF
TRBJ1-2	TRBV7-8	CASSTDRGFNGYTF
TRBJ1-5	TRBV20-1	CSARGTGAYNQPQHF
TRBJ1-3	TRBV11-2	CASSLSDGNTIYF
TRBJ2-7	TRBV29-1	CSVGGQGGEQYF
TRBJ2-3	TRBV5-1	CASSLAFWRVADTQYF
TRBJ2-5	TRBV11-1	CASSPRGRLAGYQETQYF
TRBJ2-4	TRBV11-3	CASSLVGGMAKNIQYF
TRBJ2-7	TRBV29-1	CSVNPGLAGLYEQYF
TRBJ2-1	TRBV18	CASSPLLSTSYNEQFF
TRBJ1-1	TRBV27	CASSLWRGTEAFF
TRBJ2-1	TRBV9	CASSPQTVSSYNEQFF
TRBJ1-1	TRBV2	CASSLPLIIQSSEAFF